Listed here are 24 T cell receptor beta chains from one sample, sequenced in a study of blood T cell repertoires in COVID-19. Profiled with immunoSEQ multiplex PCR; TCRdb holds only in-frame clones, not every one. The table has roughly 190,000 clones, 75% to 90% seen once. The sequenced material came from peripheral blood. Receptors were obtained from a woman aged 60-75 years with acute or convalescent COVID-19.

In its sample, this clone was seen once. The CDR3 DNA sequence: TGTGCCAGCAGTTCAGGGGGTTCGTTTTCTAACTATGGCTACACCTTC. It translates to CASSSGGSFSNYGYTF. This chain connects TRBV27 to TRBJ1-2; TRBD1 agrees at 7 bases. The germline gives CDR1 MNHEY, CDR2 SMNVEV (reference sequence). V lost 4 bases and J lost 0; bases outside the gene matches: 8. This CDR3 spans 16 amino acids.

DNA of the CDR3: TGTGCCAGTAGGAGGATGGAGGGCACCATATATTTT. This gives the protein CASRRMEGTIYF. The chain is built from TRBV19 and TRBJ1-3; D not certain. CDR1 is LNHDA and CDR2 is SQIVND in the germline V gene (reference sequence). The CDR3 runs to 12 residues. The germline V and J ends were trimmed by 6 bases and 9 bases, with 12 bases remaining between them.

CDR3 sequence reads: CASSTSGPKETQYF. The CDR3 bases are TGTGCCAGTAGTACTAGCGGACCTAAAGAGACCCAGTACTTC. V usage is TRBV19 and J usage is TRBJ2-5; 7 bases map to TRBD2. Germline V gene lookup returns CDR1 LNHDA and CDR2 SQIVND (reference sequence). There are 14 residues in the CDR3. V lost 4 bases and J lost 3; bases outside the gene matches: 5.

The J gene is TRBJ2-6, the V gene TRBV19; TRBD1 agrees at 8 bases. Germline CDR1 and CDR2: LNHDA and SQIVND (reference sequence). Trimming took 7 bases from V and 4 from J; bases not matched to a gene: 6. This CDR3 is 15 amino acids long. The CDR3 here is CASNLGQAGANVLTF. The DNA for the CDR3 is TGTGCCAGTAACTTGGGACAGGCGGGGGCCAACGTCCTGACTTTC.

This chain connects TRBV6-5 to TRBJ2-1; TRBD1 matches 7 bases. The CDR3 runs to 16 residues. V trimming: 2 bases; J trimming: 3 bases; junction bases outside the gene matches: 7. Germline V gives CDR1 MNHEY, CDR2 SVGAGI. The CDR3, as DNA: TGTGCCAGCAGTTACACCAGGACAGGATACTACAATGAGCAGTTCTTC. It translates to CASSYTRTGYYNEQFF.

This clone was picked up one time. This sequence joins TRBV27 and TRBJ1-6; D not certain. With 7 bases removed from V and 9 bases from J, the gap between germline ends came to 13 bases. Germline CDR1 is MNHEY and CDR2 is SMNVEV (reference sequence). The CDR3 is made up of 13 amino acids. The CDR3 here is CASTLTRSSPLHF. In DNA form, the CDR3 reads TGTGCCAGCACCCTGACCCGGAGTTCACCCCTCCACTTT.

This rearrangement joins TRBV28 to TRBJ1-2; perhaps TRBD1 as D (6 bases). The CDR3 runs 13 residues. Germline CDR1 reads MDHEN; CDR2 reads SYDVKM. The V gene lost 6 bases and the J gene lost 4 bases, with 12 bases spanning the gap. The CDR3: CASRSRQVYGYTF. The CDR3 DNA follows: TGTGCCAGCAGGTCACGACAGGTCTATGGCTACACCTTC.

The chain uses TRBV29-1 and TRBJ1-2; 8 bases map to TRBD1. The CDR3 spans 14 residues. Germline CDR1 SQVTM, CDR2 ANQGSEA. J lost 8 bases, V lost 0 bases, and 8 bases had no gene match. This chain's CDR3 is CSVEEWQGAEGYTF. The CDR3 DNA sequence: TGCAGCGTTGAAGAATGGCAGGGGGCGGAAGGCTACACCTTC. The whole variable domain, remainder taken from reference TRBV29-1 and TRBJ1-2, is SAVISQKPSRDICQRGTSLTIQCQVDSQVTMMFWYRQQPGQSLTLIATANQGSEATYESGFVIDKFPISRPNLTFSTLTVSNMSPEDSSIYLCSVEEWQGAEGYTFGSGTRLTVV.

The rearrangement links TRBV30 to TRBJ2-3, with D possibly being TRBD1 (8 bases). The CDR3 consists of 16 residues. In germline, CDR1 is GTSNPN, CDR2 SVGIG (reference sequence). V lost 3 bases, J lost 2 bases, and 18 bases lay in between. The CDR3 nucleotides read TGTGCCTGGAGCGGGGGGACAGGACAAATCACAGATACGCAGTATTTT. It codes for CAWSGGTGQITDTQYF.

The rearrangement links TRBV19 to TRBJ2-1; TRBD1 aligns across 8 bases. In germline, CDR1 is LNHDA, CDR2 SQIVND (reference sequence). There are 15 residues in the CDR3. V gave up 8 bases and J gave up 2 bases; unmatched junction bases: 8. CDR3 region: CASQARTGTYNEQFF. CDR3 sequence (DNA): TGTGCCAGTCAAGCAAGGACAGGGACCTACAATGAGCAGTTCTTC.

The chain joins TRBV6-5 to TRBJ2-4; TRBD1 aligns across 7 bases. V was pared by 4 bases and J by 7 bases, with 4 bases of the junction left unmatched. This CDR3 comprises 13 residues. CDR1 MNHEY and CDR2 SVGAGI come from the germline V gene. CDR3 in amino acids: CASSSRRGNIQYF. CDR3 DNA sequence: TGTGCCAGCAGTTCCCGCAGGGGGAACATTCAGTACTTC.

This clone was found a few times. CDR3 coding DNA: TGTGCCAGCAGTTGGGACAGGGGGATGAACACTGAAGCTTTCTTT. Protein product: CASSWDRGMNTEAFF. The genes are TRBV28 and TRBJ1-1; 11 bases fit TRBD1. V lost 4 bases, J lost 0 bases, and 1 base stayed unmatched. This CDR3 region has 15 residues. Looked up from germline, CDR1 is MDHEN and CDR2 is SYDVKM.

This clone occurred a few times. The V and J genes are TRBV18 and TRBJ2-3; the match to TRBD2 covers 7 bases. J lost 2 bases, V lost 6 bases, and 5 bases had no gene match. The CDR3 extends over 14 amino acids. Germline CDR1 is KGHSH and CDR2 is LQKENI. The CDR3 DNA sequence: TGTGCCAGCTCCCCTAGCGGAATCACAGATACGCAGTATTTT. Translated: CASSPSGITDTQYF.

This clone occurred a few times. The chain uses TRBV4-1 and TRBJ1-4; unclear D gene. The length of the CDR3 is 16 residues. V was trimmed by 1 base and J by 2 bases, leaving 11 bases between them. Per germline, CDR1 MGHRA and CDR2 YSYEKL. The CDR3 sequence is CASSQGLRNTNEKLFF. As DNA, the CDR3 is TGCGCCAGCAGCCAAGGATTGAGGAACACTAATGAAAAACTGTTTTTT.

This clone is a singleton in its sample. This chain joins TRBV5-1 and TRBJ2-6; 7 positions match TRBD2. Trimming removed 6 bases from V and 2 bases from J; junction bases left unmatched: 2. Per the germline V gene, CDR1 is SGHRS and CDR2 is YFSETQ. This CDR3 has 14 amino acids. CDR3 region: CASTAGAGANVLTF. CDR3 nucleotides: TGCGCCAGCACCGCGGGGGCTGGGGCCAACGTCCTGACTTTC.

The chain links TRBV29-1 to TRBJ1-2, with 11 bases matching TRBD1. Unmatched junction bases numbered 13, after V lost 7 bases and J lost 6 bases. CDR3 length equals 15 residues. Germline values: CDR1 SQVTM, CDR2 ANQGSEA. As DNA, the CDR3 is TGCAGCGCCGGGGGTGGACAGGGGGCTCCCGATGGCTACACCTTC. Amino acids: CSAGGGQGAPDGYTF. Combining the CDR3 with reference TRBV29-1 and TRBJ1-2 gives the whole variable domain SAVISQKPSRDICQRGTSLTIQCQVDSQVTMMFWYRQQPGQSLTLIATANQGSEATYESGFVIDKFPISRPNLTFSTLTVSNMSPEDSSIYLCSAGGGQGAPDGYTFGSGTRLTVV.

Here the CDR3 DNA reads TGTGCCAGCAGTGTCCCGACAGGGGTGGACACTGAAGCTTTCTTT. Its protein is CASSVPTGVDTEAFF. V usage is TRBV2 and J usage is TRBJ1-1; 8 nucleotides agree with TRBD1. This CDR3 is built from 15 residues. The trim removed 4 bases at V and 3 bases at J, leaving 7 bases unmatched. The germline V gene encodes CDR1 SNHLY and CDR2 FYNNEI.

This clone was counted a single time. The rearrangement links TRBV11-1 to TRBJ1-1, with D possibly matching TRBD1 (6 bases). Germline CDR1 and CDR2: SGHAT and FQDESV (reference sequence). The CDR3 runs to 13 residues. V lost 1 base to trimming and J lost 6 bases, with 9 bases between them. The CDR3, as DNA: TGTGCCAGCAGCTTAGATTGGACAGCTGAAGCTTTCTTT. Translating gives CASSLDWTAEAFF.

The V and J genes are TRBV12-3 or TRBV12-4 and TRBJ1-5; no clear D. Trimming shortened V by 1 base and J by 9 bases, and 10 bases separated the two germline ends. The CDR3 covers 13 residues. CDR3 in DNA: TGTGCCAGCAGTTTAGGACAAAGTCTGCCCCAGCATTTT. This encodes CASSLGQSLPQHF.

The J gene is TRBJ1-2, the V gene TRBV20-1; D is undetermined. The germline gives CDR1 DFQATT, CDR2 SNEGSKA (reference sequence). V was trimmed by 6 bases and J by 10 bases, leaving 15 bases between them. The CDR3 has 11 amino acids. Here the CDR3 reads CSASSGYDYTF. CDR3 in DNA: TGCAGTGCGTCATCCGGGTACGACTACACCTTC.

The gene calls are TRBV19 and TRBJ1-1; D possibly corresponds to TRBD1 (5 bases). Trimming shortened V by 9 bases and J by 6 bases, and 14 bases separated the two germline ends. This CDR3 spans 12 amino acids. The V gene's germline CDR1 is LNHDA and CDR2 SQIVND (reference sequence). The CDR3: CASVLGGAEAFF. The CDR3 DNA follows: TGTGCCAGCGTACTCGGAGGGGCTGAAGCTTTCTTT.

The CDR3 loop reads CASSWQGTGNQPQHF. DNA of the CDR3: TGTGCCAGCAGTTGGCAGGGGACCGGCAATCAGCCCCAGCATTTT. The chain uses TRBV27 and TRBJ1-5, with D possibly TRBD1 on 6 matching bases. The CDR3 sequence is 15 residues long. CDR1 MNHEY and CDR2 SMNVEV come from the germline V gene (reference sequence). The germline V and J ends were trimmed by 4 bases and 2 bases, with 12 bases remaining between them.

The chain employs TRBV11-2 and TRBJ2-2, with TRBD1 identical over 8 bases. Losses at the gene ends were 5 bases for V and 4 bases for J; bases not matched to a gene: 9. The CDR3 is 16 residues long. Per the germline V gene, CDR1 is SGHAT and CDR2 is FQNNGV. The CDR3 coding sequence is TGTGCCAGCAGCCCGCGGACAGGGATGGGCACCGGGGAGCTGTTTTTT. It encodes CASSPRTGMGTGELFF.

The chain couples TRBV28 to TRBJ1-3; D unresolved. Germline V gene lookup returns CDR1 MDHEN and CDR2 SYDVKM. With 2 bases removed from V and 5 bases from J, the gap between germline ends came to 10 bases. The CDR3 is 14 residues long. CDR3 region: CASSLRGNRNTIYF. As DNA, the CDR3 is TGTGCCAGCAGTTTACGGGGAAACCGAAACACCATATATTTT.